This T cell receptor (beta chain) was profiled in a study of blood T cell repertoires in COVID-19. Study in general: Sites across the United States, Italy and Spain contributed samples from acute and convalescent COVID-19.

TCRdb keeps only in-frame clones here, not all; method: immunoSEQ multiplex PCR. The data show about 320,000 clones, with around 90% seen just once and approximately 9% held by the top ten. The CDR3 is 15 amino acids. Looked up from germline, CDR1 is MNHEY and CDR2 is SMNVEV (reference sequence). Trimming shortened V by 7 bases and J by 0 bases, and 14 bases separated the two germline ends. Enrolled through a virtual design, the participants were between roughly 18 and 100 years of age and came from under 30 US areas. Donors were grouped by their self-reported clinical history. Cohort 3 recovery required two negative PCRs, clearance, or symptom resolution.

Material: PBMCs or T cells enriched from blood (not recorded which). This chain connects TRBV27 to TRBJ2-3; D is possibly TRBD2 (5 bases). The TCR sequence derives from a woman in her late teens or twenties who had recovered from COVID-19. CDR3 bases: TGTGCCAGCATTTCGTCCAGCGGTAGCACAGATACGCAGTATTTT. Its translation: CASISSSGSTDTQYF.